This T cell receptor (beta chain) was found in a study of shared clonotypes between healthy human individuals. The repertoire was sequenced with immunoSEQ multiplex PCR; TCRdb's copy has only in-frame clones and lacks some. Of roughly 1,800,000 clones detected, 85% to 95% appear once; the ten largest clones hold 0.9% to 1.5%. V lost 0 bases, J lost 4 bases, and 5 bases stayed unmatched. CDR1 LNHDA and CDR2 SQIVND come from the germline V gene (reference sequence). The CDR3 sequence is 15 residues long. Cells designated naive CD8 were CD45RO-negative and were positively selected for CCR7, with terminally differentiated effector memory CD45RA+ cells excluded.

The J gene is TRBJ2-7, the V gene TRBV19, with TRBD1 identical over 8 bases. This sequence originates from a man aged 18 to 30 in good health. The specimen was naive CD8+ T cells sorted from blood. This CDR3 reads CASSIEAGGIYEQYF. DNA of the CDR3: TGTGCCAGTAGTATAGAGGCAGGGGGCATATACGAGCAGTACTTC.